Listed below are T cell receptor beta chains from one sample, sequenced in a study of blood T cell repertoires in COVID-19. Some clones are missing from TCRdb's copy, which holds only in-frame ones; the method was immunoSEQ multiplex PCR. The sample holds some 180,000 clones; more than 70% are singletons and the top ten take more than 5%. The sample taken for sequencing was PBMCs or T cells enriched from blood (not recorded which). Every receptor here comes from a man aged 35 to 55 who had recovered from COVID-19. The conserved cysteine and the conserved F or W are not part of the CDR3 here. The D gene is left open where the match is weak.

cdr3_aa,d_call,v_call
ASSNSGLVETQY,NA,TRBV19
ASSMVGHQPQH,NA,TRBV19
ASSFSGGAPTDTQY,TRBD2,TRBV7-2
ASGLPSGPTYEQY,NA,TRBV12-5
ASSSLLNTEAF,NA,TRBV12-3/TRBV12-4
ASSFRQGYEQY,TRBD1,TRBV11-3
ATTDRNAQAF,NA,TRBV19
ASSPVRGGQNYGYT,NA,TRBV5-1
ASSEGGDNQPQH,NA,TRBV6-1
ASSLDGGATEAF,NA,TRBV5-1
ASGAGTGRPDTQY,TRBD1,TRBV19
ASSLRGQETQY,NA,TRBV11-3
ASSLRQGESGYT,TRBD1,TRBV7-9
ASSGTGTLNTEAF,NA,TRBV7-9
ASSPGLAGETSENEQF,TRBD2,TRBV5-1
ASSSMAGPYEQY,NA,TRBV27
ASRRSGKPDQPQH,NA,TRBV10-2
ASSSGAGGYGYT,NA,TRBV6-5
ASSQGAGGSSPLH,TRBD1,TRBV4-1
ASSRQSNYGYT,NA,TRBV10-2
ASSPPGAGNTIY,NA,TRBV7-9
ASRRQTGENQPQH,TRBD1,TRBV2
AWGGRLGETQY,NA,TRBV30
ASSLAYGTEAF,NA,TRBV5-1
ASSLHSGSGNQPQH,NA,TRBV28
ASSSEGRSDGNTEAF,NA,TRBV7-3
ASSLGQQETQY,NA,TRBV11-1
ACTGDSNQPQH,NA,TRBV30